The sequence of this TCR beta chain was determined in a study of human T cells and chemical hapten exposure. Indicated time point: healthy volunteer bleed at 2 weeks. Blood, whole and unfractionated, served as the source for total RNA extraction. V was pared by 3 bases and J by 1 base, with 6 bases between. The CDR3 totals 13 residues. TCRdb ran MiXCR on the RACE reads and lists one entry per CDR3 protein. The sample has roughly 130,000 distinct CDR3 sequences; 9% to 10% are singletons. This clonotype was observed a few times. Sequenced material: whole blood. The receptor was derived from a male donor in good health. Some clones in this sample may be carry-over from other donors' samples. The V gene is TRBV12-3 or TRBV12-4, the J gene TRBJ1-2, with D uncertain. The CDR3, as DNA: TGTGCCAGCAGTTTGGGGAGTAACTATGGCTACACCTTC. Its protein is CASSLGSNYGYTF.